These 14 T cell receptor beta chains share one sample of origin, sequenced in a study of graft-versus-host responses after intestinal transplantation. Assay: immunoSEQ multiplex PCR; the TCRdb copy retains only in-frame clones and omits some. Of about 94,000 clones in the sample, 90% to 95% were seen once. These TCRs are of unknown antigen specificity. The sample in question was unstimulated CD8+ T cells sorted from spleen or lymph node cells, obtained before intestinal transplant. The receptors derive from a human donor who received an intestinal transplant.

V usage is TRBV11-2 and J usage is TRBJ2-7; possibly TRBD2 for D (5 bases). CDR1 SGHAT and CDR2 FQNNGV come from the germline V gene. V lost 2 bases and J 3 bases, leaving 5 bases between the germline ends. There are 12 residues in the CDR3. CDR3 in amino acids: CASSLTSYEQYF. CDR3 DNA sequence: TGTGCCAGCAGCTTAACTAGCTACGAGCAGTACTTC.

The chain combines TRBV28 with TRBJ2-1, with 13 positions matching TRBD2. Losses at the gene ends were 4 bases for V and 8 bases for J; bases not matched to a gene: 5. The germline V gene encodes CDR1 MDHEN and CDR2 SYDVKM. The length of the CDR3 is 15 residues. The CDR3 is CASSSGTSGIYEQFF. In DNA form, the CDR3 reads TGTGCCAGCAGTTCCGGGACTAGCGGGATTTATGAGCAGTTCTTC.

The chain employs TRBV28 and TRBJ2-5; 9 nucleotides match TRBD2. This CDR3 comprises 16 residues. The germline V gene has CDR1 MDHEN and CDR2 SYDVKM. V was pared by 5 bases and J by 5 bases, with 12 bases of the junction left unmatched. The CDR3 DNA sequence: TGTGCCAGCAGTCCCGACAGCGGGAGGATCGAGGAGACCCAGTACTTC. Amino acids: CASSPDSGRIEETQYF. The entire variable domain, with the rest obtained from reference TRBV28 and TRBJ2-5, is as follows: DVKVTQSSRYLVKRTGEKVFLECVQDMDHENMFWYRQDPGLGLRLIYFSYDVKMKEKGDIPEGYSVSREKKERFSLILESASTNQTSMYLCASSPDSGRIEETQYFGPGTRLLVL.

V gene TRBV6-1 combines with J gene TRBJ1-1; a weak D match, TRBD1 (6 bases). This CDR3 spans 15 amino acids. The ends were cut back, 4 bases at V and 1 base at J, with 13 bases in the middle. CDR1 MNHNS and CDR2 SASEGT come from the germline V gene. CDR3 nucleotides: TGTGCCAGCAGTGTAGGGGACACTCAGAACACTGAAGCTTTCTTT. This codes for CASSVGDTQNTEAFF.

CDR3 loop: CASSYGGRDTEAFF. CDR3 sequence (DNA): TGTGCCAGCAGTTACGGGGGCAGGGACACTGAAGCTTTCTTT. The chain recombines TRBV6-5 with TRBJ1-1, with D maybe TRBD1 (6 bases). V was clipped by 2 bases and J by 3 bases, with 10 bases between them. Germline values: CDR1 MNHEY, CDR2 SVGAGI. The CDR3 has 14 residues.

The rearrangement joins TRBV5-6 to TRBJ1-5; possible D gene TRBD1, 5 bases. This CDR3 comprises 15 residues. Trimming stripped 1 base from V and 9 bases from J, with 17 bases between. Germline V lookup: CDR1 SGHDT, CDR2 YYEEEE. The CDR3 is CASSLKYDSLSPQHF. DNA of the CDR3: TGTGCCAGCAGCTTGAAATACGACAGTCTCTCGCCCCAGCATTTT.

This clone has just one count. This chain connects TRBV4-1 to TRBJ1-1, with TRBD1 as a possible D gene (5 bases). The CDR3 extends over 16 amino acids. V was shortened by 2 bases and J by 1 base, with 14 bases between the two germline ends. Germline-derived CDR1 and CDR2 are MGHRA and YSYEKL. CDR3 region: CASSQRWQTGNTEAFF. The CDR3 DNA reads TGCGCCAGCAGCCAAAGATGGCAAACAGGGAACACTGAAGCTTTCTTT.

The J gene is TRBJ2-3, the V gene TRBV15; 7 nucleotides match TRBD1. From germline, CDR1 is LNHNV and CDR2 YYDKDF (reference sequence). V dropped 9 bases and J dropped 4; count of bases not matched to a gene: 4. The CDR3 contains 12 residues. The CDR3 DNA is TGTGCCACTAAGGGGGCGTCAGATACGCAGTATTTT. Its translation: CATKGASDTQYF.

The rearrangement joins TRBV7-2 to TRBJ2-7; D may be TRBD1 (6 bases). This CDR3 has 13 residues. Germline assignment: CDR1 SGHTA and CDR2 FQGNSA. V was shortened by 5 bases and J by 6 bases, with 14 bases between the two germline ends. The CDR3 DNA follows: TGTGCCAGCAGCCCTACAGGGAAGCCCGAGCAGTACTTC. Residues: CASSPTGKPEQYF.

CDR3 in DNA: TGTGCCAGCTCACCAGGAGGGGGCGAGAACAATGAGCAGTTCTTC. This translates into CASSPGGGENNEQFF. V gene TRBV18 combines with J gene TRBJ2-1; D is perhaps TRBD1 (7 bases). The CDR3 is 15 amino acids. Deletions cut 2 bases from V and 5 bases from J, with 13 bases between. Germline V gene data show CDR1 as KGHSH and CDR2 as LQKENI.

CDR3 sequence: CASSDGTSYEQYF. The CDR3 nucleotides read TGTGCCAGCAGTGACGGGACTAGCTACGAGCAGTACTTC. V gene TRBV9 combines with J gene TRBJ2-7; TRBD2 agrees at 8 bases. This CDR3 contains 13 residues. Germline trimming cut 5 bases from V and 3 bases from J; bases unmatched to any gene: 4. Germline assignment: CDR1 SGDLS and CDR2 YYNGEE.

In this sample, this clone turned up once. Here the CDR3 reads CASSIALGEGYEQYF. The CDR3 bases are TGTGCCAGTAGTATAGCTCTCGGCGAGGGTTACGAGCAGTACTTC. This chain connects TRBV19 to TRBJ2-7; D possibly corresponds to TRBD2 (5 bases). The germline CDR1 and CDR2 sequences are LNHDA and SQIVND (reference sequence). V lost 1 base and J lost 4, with 14 bases in between. The CDR3 has 15 residues.

V gene TRBV6-1 combines with J gene TRBJ2-7, with D possibly TRBD1 on 6 matching bases. The germline V gene encodes CDR1 MNHNS and CDR2 SASEGT. The CDR3 extends over 13 amino acids. Trimming cost V 4 bases and J 3 bases, with 10 bases left between them. The CDR3 loop reads CASSVRTVYEQYF. CDR3 in DNA: TGTGCCAGCAGTGTAAGGACAGTCTACGAGCAGTACTTC.

The rearrangement uses TRBV13 and TRBJ2-3; TRBD1 agrees at 8 bases. The germline V gene has CDR1 PRHDT and CDR2 FYEKMQ (reference sequence). The ends lost 3 bases at V and 1 base at J; junction bases unmatched: 6. CDR3 length: 16 amino acids. The CDR3 region is CASSLDTGGGTDTQYF. For the CDR3, the DNA is TGTGCCAGCAGCTTGGATACAGGGGGAGGCACAGATACGCAGTATTTT.